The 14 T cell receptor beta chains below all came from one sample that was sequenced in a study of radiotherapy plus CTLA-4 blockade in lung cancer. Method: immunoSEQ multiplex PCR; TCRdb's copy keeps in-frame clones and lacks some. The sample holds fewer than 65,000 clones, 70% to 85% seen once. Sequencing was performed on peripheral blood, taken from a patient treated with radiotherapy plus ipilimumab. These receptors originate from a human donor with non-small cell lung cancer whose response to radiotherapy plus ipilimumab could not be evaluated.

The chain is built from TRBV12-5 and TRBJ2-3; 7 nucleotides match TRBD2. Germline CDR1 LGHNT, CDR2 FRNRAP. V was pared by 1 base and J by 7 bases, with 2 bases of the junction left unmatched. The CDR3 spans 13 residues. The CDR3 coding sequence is TGTGCTAGTGGTTTGGGGGGGGGAAATACGCAGTATTTT. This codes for CASGLGGGNTQYF.

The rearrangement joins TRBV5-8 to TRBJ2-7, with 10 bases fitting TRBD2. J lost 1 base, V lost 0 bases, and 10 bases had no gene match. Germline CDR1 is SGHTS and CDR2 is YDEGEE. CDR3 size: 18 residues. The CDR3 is CASSLDGLAGEGSYEQYF. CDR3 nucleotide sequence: TGTGCCAGCAGCTTGGATGGGCTAGCGGGAGAGGGTTCCTACGAGCAGTACTTC.

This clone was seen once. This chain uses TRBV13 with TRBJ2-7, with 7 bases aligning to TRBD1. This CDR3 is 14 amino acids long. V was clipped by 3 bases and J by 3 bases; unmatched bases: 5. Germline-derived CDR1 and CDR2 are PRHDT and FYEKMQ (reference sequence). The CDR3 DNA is TGTGCCAGCAGCTTTCGACAGGGAGTCTACGAGCAGTACTTC. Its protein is CASSFRQGVYEQYF.

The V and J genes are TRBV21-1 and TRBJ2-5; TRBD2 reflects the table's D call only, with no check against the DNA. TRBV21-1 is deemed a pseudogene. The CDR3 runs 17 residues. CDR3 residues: CASSQGELAGPQETQYF. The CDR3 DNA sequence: TGTGCCAGCAGCCAAGGAGAACTAGCGGGCCCCCAAGAGACCCAGTACTTC.

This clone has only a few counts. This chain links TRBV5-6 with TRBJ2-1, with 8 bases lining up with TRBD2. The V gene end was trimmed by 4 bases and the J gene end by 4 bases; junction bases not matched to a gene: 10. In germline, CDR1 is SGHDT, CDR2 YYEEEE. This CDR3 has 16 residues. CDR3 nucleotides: TGTGCCAGCAGCCTTGATAGCGGGGCAACTTACAATGAGCAGTTCTTC. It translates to CASSLDSGATYNEQFF.

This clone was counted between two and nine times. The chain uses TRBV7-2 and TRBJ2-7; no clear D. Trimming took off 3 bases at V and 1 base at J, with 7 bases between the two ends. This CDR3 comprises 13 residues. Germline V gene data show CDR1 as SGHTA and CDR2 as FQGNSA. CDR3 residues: CASSLPSSYEQYF. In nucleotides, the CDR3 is TGTGCCAGCAGCTTGCCGAGTTCCTACGAGCAGTACTTC.

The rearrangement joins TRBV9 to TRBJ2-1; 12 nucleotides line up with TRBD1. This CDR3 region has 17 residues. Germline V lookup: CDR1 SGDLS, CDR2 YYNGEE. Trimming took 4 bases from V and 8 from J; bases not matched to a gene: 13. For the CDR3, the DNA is TGTGCCAGCAGCCCCCACAGTGGGACAGGGGGCTCCGATGAGCAGTTCTTC. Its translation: CASSPHSGTGGSDEQFF.

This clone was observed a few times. DNA of the CDR3: TGTGCCAGCAGCTCTAGCACAGATACGCAGTATTTT. Its protein is CASSSSTDTQYF. The gene calls are TRBV12-1 and TRBJ2-3; TRBD2 reflects the table's D call only, with no check against the DNA. TRBV12-1 is flagged as a pseudogene. The CDR3 is 12 residues long.

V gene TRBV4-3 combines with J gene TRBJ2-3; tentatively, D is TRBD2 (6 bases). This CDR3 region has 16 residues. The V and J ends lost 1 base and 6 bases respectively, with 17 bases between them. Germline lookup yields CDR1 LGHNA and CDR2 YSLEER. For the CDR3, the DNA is TGCGCCAGCAGCCAAGGAGGGGCGGGGAAGCAGGATACGCAGTATTTT. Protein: CASSQGGAGKQDTQYF.

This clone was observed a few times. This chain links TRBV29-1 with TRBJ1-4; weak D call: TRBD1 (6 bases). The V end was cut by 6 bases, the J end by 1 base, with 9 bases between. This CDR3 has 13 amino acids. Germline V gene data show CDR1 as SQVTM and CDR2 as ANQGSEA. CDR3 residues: CSVAQGTNEKLFF. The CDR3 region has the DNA TGCAGCGTCGCACAGGGAACTAATGAAAAACTGTTTTTT. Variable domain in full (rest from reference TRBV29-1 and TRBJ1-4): SAVISQKPSRDICQRGTSLTIQCQVDSQVTMMFWYRQQPGQSLTLIATANQGSEATYESGFVIDKFPISRPNLTFSTLTVSNMSPEDSSIYLCSVAQGTNEKLFFGSGTQLSVL.

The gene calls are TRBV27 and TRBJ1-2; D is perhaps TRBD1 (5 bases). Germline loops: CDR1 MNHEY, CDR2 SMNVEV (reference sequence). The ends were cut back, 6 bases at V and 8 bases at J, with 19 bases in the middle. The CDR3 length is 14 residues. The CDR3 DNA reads TGTGCCAGCAGCCCCTGGGGCCACAGTGGGGGCTACACCTTC. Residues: CASSPWGHSGGYTF.

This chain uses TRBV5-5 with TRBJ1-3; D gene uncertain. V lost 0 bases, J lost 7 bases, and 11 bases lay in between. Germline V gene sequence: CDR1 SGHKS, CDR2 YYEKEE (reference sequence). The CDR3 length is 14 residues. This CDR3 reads CASSLARVWNTIYF. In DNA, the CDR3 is TGTGCCAGCAGCTTGGCGAGGGTCTGGAACACCATATATTTT.

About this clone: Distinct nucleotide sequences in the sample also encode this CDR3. CDR3 nucleotides: TGTGCCAGCAGTCGGGACAGGGGCTATGGCTACACCTTC. This sequence encodes CASSRDRGYGYTF. The chain has TRBV27 and TRBJ1-2; 10 bases match TRBD1. The length of the CDR3 is 13 residues. Losses at the gene ends were 5 bases for V and 4 bases for J; bases not matched to a gene: 1. The germline CDR1 and CDR2 sequences are MNHEY and SMNVEV (reference sequence).

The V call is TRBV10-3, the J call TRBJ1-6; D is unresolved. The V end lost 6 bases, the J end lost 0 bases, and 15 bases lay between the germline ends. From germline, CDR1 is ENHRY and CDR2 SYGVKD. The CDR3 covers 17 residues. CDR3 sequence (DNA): TGTGCCATCAGGCGGGAATCTACCAGCTCCTATAATTCACCCCTCCACTTT. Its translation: CAIRRESTSSYNSPLHF.